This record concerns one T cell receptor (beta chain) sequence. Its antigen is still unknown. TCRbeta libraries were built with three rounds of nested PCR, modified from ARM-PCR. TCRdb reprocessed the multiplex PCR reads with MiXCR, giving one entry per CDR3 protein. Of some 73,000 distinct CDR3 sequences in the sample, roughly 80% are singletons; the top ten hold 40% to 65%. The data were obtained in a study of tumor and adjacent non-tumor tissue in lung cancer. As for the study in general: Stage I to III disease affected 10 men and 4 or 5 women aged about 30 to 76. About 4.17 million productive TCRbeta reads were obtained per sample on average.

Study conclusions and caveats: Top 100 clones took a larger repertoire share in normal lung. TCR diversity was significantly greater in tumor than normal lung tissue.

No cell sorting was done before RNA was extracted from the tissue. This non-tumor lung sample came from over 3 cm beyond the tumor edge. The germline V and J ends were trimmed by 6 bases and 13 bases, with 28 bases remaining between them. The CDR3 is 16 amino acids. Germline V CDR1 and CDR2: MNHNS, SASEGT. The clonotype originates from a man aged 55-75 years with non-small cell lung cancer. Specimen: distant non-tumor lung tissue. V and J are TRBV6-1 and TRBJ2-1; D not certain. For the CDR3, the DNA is TGTGCCAGCAGCTCAGACGGATTGCTTTCCTATAGTGAACAGTTCTTC. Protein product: CASSSDGLLSYSEQFF.